This T cell receptor (beta chain) was sequenced for a study of blood T cell repertoires in COVID-19. Across the whole study: From T cells, B-cell-depleted T cells, or PBMCs came the material, which was cDNA or gDNA.

Method: immunoSEQ multiplex PCR; TCRdb's copy keeps in-frame clones and lacks some. This table has approximately 80,000 clones, almost 85% appearing once. CDR3 length equals 12 residues. Deletions cut 3 bases from V and 4 bases from J, with 7 bases between. Per germline, CDR1 SGHAT and CDR2 FQNNGV. This clone was recorded only once. Material: peripheral blood. V usage is TRBV11-2 and J usage is TRBJ2-7; D is uncertain. The origin of this receptor is a man aged 60 to 75 with acute or convalescent COVID-19. The CDR3 DNA follows: TGTGCCAGCAGCTTCCGGTCTTACGAGCAGTACTTC. Its protein product is CASSFRSYEQYF.